The rows below give T cell receptor beta chains drawn from one sample of a study of T-cell memory formation after mild COVID-19. Each CDR3 protein gets one entry after TCRdb re-called the 5' RACE reads with MiXCR. Here the sample spans some 340,000 distinct CDR3 sequences, 10% to 15% being singletons. Material: PBMCs or a T cell subset sorted from them (not recorded which). The receptors were sampled from a man aged 18 to 35 who had mild COVID-19 (a few samples of this study predate the infection). Cell type and time point are not known. The CDR3 runs from the conserved cysteine through the conserved F or W. Fields, in order: clone size, D gene, V gene, J gene, CDR3 DNA, CDR3 protein. The D gene is left open where the match is weak. Part of the rows lack a size; the others show once, few, many or a class for expanded clones.

clone_size: few
d_call: -
v_call: TRBV7-9
j_call: TRBJ1-1
cdr3_nt: TGTGCCAGCAGCCGTTCGGCCGGGCATCATGAAGCTTTCTTT
cdr3_aa: CASSRSAGHHEAFF

clone_size: -
d_call: -
v_call: TRBV6-5
j_call: TRBJ2-1
cdr3_nt: TGTGCCAGCTGTTTGATGGCGGGGAACAATGAGCAGTTCTTC
cdr3_aa: CASCLMAGNNEQFF

clone_size: -
d_call: -
v_call: TRBV12-3/TRBV12-4
j_call: TRBJ1-3
cdr3_nt: TGTGCCAGCAGGGAACGGGAAGGCTCTGGAAACACCATATATTTT
cdr3_aa: CASREREGSGNTIYF

clone_size: -
d_call: -
v_call: TRBV4-3
j_call: TRBJ2-3
cdr3_nt: TGCGCCAGAAGCCACGTTCAGGGGAAAGGAGATACGCAGTATTTT
cdr3_aa: CARSHVQGKGDTQYF

clone_size: few
d_call: -
v_call: TRBV2
j_call: TRBJ2-3
cdr3_nt: TGTGCCAGCAGTGATGGGACAACTAGCACAGATACGCAGTATTTT
cdr3_aa: CASSDGTTSTDTQYF

clone_size: few
d_call: TRBD1
v_call: TRBV7-2
j_call: TRBJ2-5
cdr3_nt: TGTGCCAGCAGCTTACCCCTGGGACAGGGCCAAGAGACCCAGTACTTC
cdr3_aa: CASSLPLGQGQETQYF

clone_size: few
d_call: -
v_call: TRBV7-9
j_call: TRBJ1-4
cdr3_nt: TGTGCCAGCAGCTCAAGGGAAGTTGGACGGGAAAAACTGTTTTTT
cdr3_aa: CASSSREVGREKLFF

clone_size: -
d_call: -
v_call: TRBV29-1
j_call: TRBJ2-5
cdr3_nt: TGCAGCGTTATTTTCAGGGTGCTAGAAGAGACCCAGTACTTC
cdr3_aa: CSVIFRVLEETQYF

clone_size: many
d_call: -
v_call: TRBV6-5
j_call: TRBJ1-2
cdr3_nt: TGTGCCAGCAGTTCCCCGACTGACCCCTATGGCTACACCTTC
cdr3_aa: CASSSPTDPYGYTF

clone_size: few
d_call: TRBD1
v_call: TRBV6-2/TRBV6-3
j_call: TRBJ2-1
cdr3_nt: TGTGCCAGCAGTACGGGACAGGGAGGGTACAATGAGCAGTTCTTC
cdr3_aa: CASSTGQGGYNEQFF

clone_size: few
d_call: TRBD1
v_call: TRBV4-3
j_call: TRBJ2-3
cdr3_nt: TGCGCCAGCAGCCAAGAGTCTGGGACAGGGGCCCCAGATACGCAGTATTTT
cdr3_aa: CASSQESGTGAPDTQYF

clone_size: few
d_call: -
v_call: TRBV4-3
j_call: TRBJ2-5
cdr3_nt: TGCGCCAGCAGCCAATCCGCGGAAGAGACCCAGTACTTC
cdr3_aa: CASSQSAEETQYF

clone_size: -
d_call: -
v_call: TRBV9
j_call: TRBJ1-1
cdr3_nt: TGTGCCAGCAGCGTAGCTGACTTTGTGAACACTGAAGCTTTCTTT
cdr3_aa: CASSVADFVNTEAFF

clone_size: -
d_call: TRBD1
v_call: TRBV24-1
j_call: TRBJ1-1
cdr3_nt: TGTGCCACCAGTGAAACAGGGGACACTGAAGCTTTCTTT
cdr3_aa: CATSETGDTEAFF

clone_size: -
d_call: -
v_call: TRBV4-1
j_call: TRBJ1-1
cdr3_nt: TGCGCCAGCAGCCAAGTTTGGGAGAACACTGAAGCTTTCTTT
cdr3_aa: CASSQVWENTEAFF

clone_size: -
d_call: -
v_call: TRBV12-5
j_call: TRBJ1-1
cdr3_nt: TGTGCTAGTGGTCGGGACTTTAAAGCTTTCTTT
cdr3_aa: CASGRDFKAFF

clone_size: many
d_call: -
v_call: TRBV6-5
j_call: TRBJ1-2
cdr3_nt: TGTGCCAGCAGTTACTCAAGGAACTATGGCTACACCTTC
cdr3_aa: CASSYSRNYGYTF

clone_size: many
d_call: TRBD1
v_call: TRBV5-1
j_call: TRBJ2-3
cdr3_nt: TGCGCCAGCAGCTCCGACAGGGGATTGGGGACAGATACGCAGTATTTT
cdr3_aa: CASSSDRGLGTDTQYF

clone_size: few
d_call: -
v_call: TRBV12-5
j_call: TRBJ2-3
cdr3_nt: TGTGCTAGTGGTCAATCCCTCCGGGATGAGCACGGCACAGATAAGCAGTATTTT
cdr3_aa: CASGQSLRDEHGTDKQYF

clone_size: few
d_call: TRBD2
v_call: TRBV5-6
j_call: TRBJ2-2
cdr3_nt: TGTGCCAGCAGCCCTAGCGGGGGGGTGTTCGCGAACACCGGGGAGCTGTTTTTT
cdr3_aa: CASSPSGGVFANTGELFF

clone_size: many
d_call: -
v_call: TRBV7-2
j_call: TRBJ2-1
cdr3_nt: TGTGCCAGCAGCTTTTGGGGTACGGTGCATGAGCAGTTCTTC
cdr3_aa: CASSFWGTVHEQFF

clone_size: few
d_call: -
v_call: TRBV5-6
j_call: TRBJ2-1
cdr3_nt: TGTGCCAGCAGCTTGGACCAGAACGGTGAGCAGTTCTTC
cdr3_aa: CASSLDQNGEQFF

clone_size: many
d_call: TRBD2
v_call: TRBV12-3/TRBV12-4
j_call: TRBJ2-1
cdr3_nt: TGTGCCAGCAGTTTATGGGGGGGGACCTACAATGAGCAGTTCTTC
cdr3_aa: CASSLWGGTYNEQFF

clone_size: few
d_call: -
v_call: TRBV29-1
j_call: TRBJ1-2
cdr3_nt: TGCAGCGTTGAACGCCCCAGGAACTATGGCTACACCTTC
cdr3_aa: CSVERPRNYGYTF

clone_size: few
d_call: TRBD1
v_call: TRBV9
j_call: TRBJ1-2
cdr3_nt: TGTGCCAGCAGCGTAACTGGACAGGGTAGCTATGGCTACACCTTC
cdr3_aa: CASSVTGQGSYGYTF

clone_size: -
d_call: TRBD1
v_call: TRBV10-3
j_call: TRBJ2-1
cdr3_nt: TGTGCCATCAGTGAGTCAGGACAGGGGCAGTTCTTC
cdr3_aa: CAISESGQGQFF

clone_size: few
d_call: -
v_call: TRBV7-2
j_call: TRBJ1-1
cdr3_nt: TGTGCCAGCAGCGTGAGGGCCACTGAAGCTTTCTTT
cdr3_aa: CASSVRATEAFF

clone_size: -
d_call: TRBD1
v_call: TRBV7-2
j_call: TRBJ1-6
cdr3_nt: TGTGCCAGCAGCGATCAGGGGGCGCGATATAATTCACCCCTCCACTTT
cdr3_aa: CASSDQGARYNSPLHF

clone_size: -
d_call: TRBD2
v_call: TRBV20-1
j_call: TRBJ2-1
cdr3_nt: TGCAGTGCCACCCGACTAGCGGGGATCGGAAATGAGCAGTTCTTC
cdr3_aa: CSATRLAGIGNEQFF

clone_size: many
d_call: TRBD2
v_call: TRBV7-2
j_call: TRBJ2-7
cdr3_nt: TGTGCCAGCAGCTTCGGGGGGGGCCTCTACGAGCAGTACTTC
cdr3_aa: CASSFGGGLYEQYF

clone_size: many
d_call: -
v_call: TRBV7-2
j_call: TRBJ2-1
cdr3_nt: TGTGCCAGCAGCTTATACTCCAATGAGCAGTTCTTC
cdr3_aa: CASSLYSNEQFF

clone_size: few
d_call: TRBD1
v_call: TRBV12-3/TRBV12-4
j_call: TRBJ1-6
cdr3_nt: TGTGCCAGCAGTAGACAGGGAAATTCACCCCTCCACTTT
cdr3_aa: CASSRQGNSPLHF

clone_size: few
d_call: -
v_call: TRBV7-3
j_call: TRBJ2-2
cdr3_nt: TGTGCCAGCAACGCCCCTAACACCGGGGAGCTGTTTTTT
cdr3_aa: CASNAPNTGELFF

clone_size: many
d_call: TRBD2
v_call: TRBV7-6
j_call: TRBJ2-3
cdr3_nt: TGTGCCAGCAGCTTGGCGAGCGGGGGGGACCTACACAGAGATACGCAGTATTTT
cdr3_aa: CASSLASGGDLHRDTQYF

clone_size: few
d_call: TRBD1
v_call: TRBV6-6
j_call: TRBJ1-2
cdr3_nt: TGTGCCAGCACCTCGACAGGGACTGACTATGGCTACACCTTC
cdr3_aa: CASTSTGTDYGYTF

clone_size: few
d_call: -
v_call: TRBV5-4
j_call: TRBJ2-6
cdr3_nt: TGTGCCAGCAGCTTGGGAGGGCGCGGGGTTGGGGCCAACGTCCTGACTTTC
cdr3_aa: CASSLGGRGVGANVLTF

clone_size: few
d_call: -
v_call: TRBV6-2/TRBV6-3
j_call: TRBJ2-3
cdr3_nt: TGTGCCAGCATCTCAAGACGGGGTGATCTGACCACAGATACGCAGTATTTT
cdr3_aa: CASISRRGDLTTDTQYF

clone_size: few
d_call: -
v_call: TRBV18
j_call: TRBJ2-5
cdr3_nt: TGTGCCAGCTCACCACCAGGGACGACAGAGACCCAGTACTTC
cdr3_aa: CASSPPGTTETQYF

clone_size: few
d_call: -
v_call: TRBV21-1
j_call: TRBJ2-2
cdr3_nt: TGTGCCAGCAGCAAAGCGCAATATAACGGGGGGACGAACACCGGGGAGCTGTTTTTT
cdr3_aa: CASSKAQYNGGTNTGELFF

clone_size: once
d_call: -
v_call: TRBV28
j_call: TRBJ2-2
cdr3_nt: TGTGCCAGCAGTTCCCAGGACTATCCGGGGGAGCTGTTTTTT
cdr3_aa: CASSSQDYPGELFF

clone_size: -
d_call: -
v_call: TRBV6-5
j_call: TRBJ2-5
cdr3_nt: TGTGCCAGCAGTTACTCCCGGGATGCCGAGACCCAGTACTTC
cdr3_aa: CASSYSRDAETQYF

clone_size: few
d_call: -
v_call: TRBV4-1
j_call: TRBJ1-4
cdr3_nt: TGCGCCAGCAGCCAGCGCTCGGGGGCGCAAAGTGAAAAACTGTTTTTT
cdr3_aa: CASSQRSGAQSEKLFF

clone_size: -
d_call: -
v_call: TRBV6-5
j_call: TRBJ1-1
cdr3_nt: TGTGCCAGCAGTTACGGGGGGAGTGTCACTGAAGCTTTCTTT
cdr3_aa: CASSYGGSVTEAFF

clone_size: -
d_call: -
v_call: TRBV5-1
j_call: TRBJ2-1
cdr3_nt: TGCGCCAGCAGCCCGGCGGACTCCTACAATGAGCAGTTCTTC
cdr3_aa: CASSPADSYNEQFF